This T cell receptor beta chain was captured by sequencing in a study of T-cell memory formation after mild COVID-19. Study-wide context: The two donors had largely donor-specific TCR clusters.

Concerning this clonotype: Its antigen is still unknown.

The CDR3 is 12 residues long. Trimming shortened V by 4 bases and J by 6 bases, and 12 bases separated the two germline ends. Germline CDR1 is SQVTM and CDR2 is ANQGSEA. 5'RACE with constant-segment primers built TCRalpha and TCRbeta cDNA libraries with UMIs. TCRdb processed the 5' RACE reads anew with MiXCR; each CDR3 protein has one entry. Here the sample spans 560,000 or so distinct CDR3 sequences, roughly a sixth being singletons. General study results and limits: The finding that pre-infection memory included some responding clones suggested that cross-reactive memory joined. CD4+ contracting clones were found mainly in CM and EM, and CD8+ ones in EMRA.

The sample was PBMCs or a T cell subset sorted from them (not recorded which). The V gene is TRBV29-1, the J gene TRBJ1-1; D gene unclear. This clonotype was obtained from an adult woman who had mild COVID-19 (a few samples of this study predate the infection). Cell type and time point are not known. The CDR3, as DNA: TGCAGCGTTGGCGACGGTACGGCTGAAGCTTTCTTT. This codes for CSVGDGTAEAFF.